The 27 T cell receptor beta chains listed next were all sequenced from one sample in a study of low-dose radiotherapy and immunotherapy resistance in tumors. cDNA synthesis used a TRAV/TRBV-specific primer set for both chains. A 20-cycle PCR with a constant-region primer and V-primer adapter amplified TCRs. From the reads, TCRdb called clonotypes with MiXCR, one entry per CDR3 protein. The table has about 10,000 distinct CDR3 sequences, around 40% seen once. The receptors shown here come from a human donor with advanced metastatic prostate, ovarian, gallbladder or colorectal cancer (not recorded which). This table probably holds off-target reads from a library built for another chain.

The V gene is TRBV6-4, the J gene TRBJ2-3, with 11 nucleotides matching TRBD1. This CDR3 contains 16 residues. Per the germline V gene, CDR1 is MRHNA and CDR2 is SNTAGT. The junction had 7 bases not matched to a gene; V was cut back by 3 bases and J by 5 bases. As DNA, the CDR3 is TGTGCCAGCAGTGAGCGTGGACAGGGGGCGGGAGATACGCAGTATTTT. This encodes CASSERGQGAGDTQYF.

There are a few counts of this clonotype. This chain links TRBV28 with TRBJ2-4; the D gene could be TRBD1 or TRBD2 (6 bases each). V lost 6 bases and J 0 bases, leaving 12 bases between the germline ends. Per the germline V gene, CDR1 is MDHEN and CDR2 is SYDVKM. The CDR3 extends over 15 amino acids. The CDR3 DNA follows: TGTGCCAGCAGCCCAGGGGAGGTAGCCAAAAACATTCAGTACTTC. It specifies CASSPGEVAKNIQYF.

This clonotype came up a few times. CDR3 residues: CASSSSSPGSGGELFF. The CDR3 DNA reads as TGTGCCAGCAGCTCAAGCAGTCCAGGGTCGGGCGGGGAGCTGTTTTTT. This chain uses TRBV11-2 with TRBJ2-2, with a weak D call TRBD1 (5 bases). The germline V gene encodes CDR1 SGHAT and CDR2 FQNNGV. The CDR3 length is 16 residues. The V gene lost 4 bases and the J gene lost 7 bases, with 19 bases spanning the gap.

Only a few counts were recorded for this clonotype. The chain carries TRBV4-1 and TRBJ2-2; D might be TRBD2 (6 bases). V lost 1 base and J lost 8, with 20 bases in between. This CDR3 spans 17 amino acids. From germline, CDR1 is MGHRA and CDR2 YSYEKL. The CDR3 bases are TGCGCCAGCAGCCAAGTTGGGCCTCGGGAGCTTACGGGGGAGCTGTTTTTT. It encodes CASSQVGPRELTGELFF.

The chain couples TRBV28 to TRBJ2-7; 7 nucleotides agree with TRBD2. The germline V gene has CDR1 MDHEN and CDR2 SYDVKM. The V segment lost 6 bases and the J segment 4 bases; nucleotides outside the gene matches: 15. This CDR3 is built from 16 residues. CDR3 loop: CASSRGPFILAYEQYF. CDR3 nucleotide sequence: TGTGCCAGCAGCCGAGGCCCCTTTATACTAGCGTACGAGCAGTACTTC.

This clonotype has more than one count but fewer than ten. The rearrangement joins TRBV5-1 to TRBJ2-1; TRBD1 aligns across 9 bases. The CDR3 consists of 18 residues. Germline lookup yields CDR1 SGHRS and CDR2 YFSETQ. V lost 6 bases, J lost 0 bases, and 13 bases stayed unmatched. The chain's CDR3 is CASTRSGTGSSSYNEQFF. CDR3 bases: TGCGCCAGCACACGCAGCGGGACAGGGTCCTCCTCCTACAATGAGCAGTTCTTC.

CDR3 sequence reads: CASSRTGYEQYF. CDR3 DNA sequence: TGTGCCAGCAGCAGAACGGGCTACGAGCAGTACTTC. This rearrangement joins TRBV28 to TRBJ2-7, with D unclear. From germline, CDR1 is MDHEN and CDR2 SYDVKM. V was pared by 6 bases and J by 3 bases, with 9 bases between. The CDR3 is 12 amino acids.

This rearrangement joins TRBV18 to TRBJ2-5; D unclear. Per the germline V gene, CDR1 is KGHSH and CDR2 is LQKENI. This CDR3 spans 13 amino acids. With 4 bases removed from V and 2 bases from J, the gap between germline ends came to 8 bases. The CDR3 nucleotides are TGTGCCAGCTCACGGGCTGGGCAAGAGACCCAGTACTTC. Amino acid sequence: CASSRAGQETQYF.

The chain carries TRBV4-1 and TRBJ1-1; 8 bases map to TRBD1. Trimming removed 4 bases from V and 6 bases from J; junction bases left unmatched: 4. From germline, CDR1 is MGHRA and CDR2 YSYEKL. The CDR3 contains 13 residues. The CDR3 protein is CASSPQGAPEAFF. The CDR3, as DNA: TGCGCCAGCAGCCCGCAGGGGGCTCCTGAAGCTTTCTTT.

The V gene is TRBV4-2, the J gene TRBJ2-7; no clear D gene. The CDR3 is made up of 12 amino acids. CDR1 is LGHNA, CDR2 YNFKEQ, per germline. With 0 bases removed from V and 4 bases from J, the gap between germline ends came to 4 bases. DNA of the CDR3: TGTGCCAGCAGCCAAGAGGGTTACGAGCAGTACTTC. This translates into CASSQEGYEQYF.

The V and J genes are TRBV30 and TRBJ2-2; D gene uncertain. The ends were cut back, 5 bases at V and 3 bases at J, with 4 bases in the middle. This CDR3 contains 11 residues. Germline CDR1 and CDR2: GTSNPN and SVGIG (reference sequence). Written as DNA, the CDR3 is TGTGCCTGGGACGACACCGGGGAGCTGTTTTTT. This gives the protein CAWDDTGELFF.

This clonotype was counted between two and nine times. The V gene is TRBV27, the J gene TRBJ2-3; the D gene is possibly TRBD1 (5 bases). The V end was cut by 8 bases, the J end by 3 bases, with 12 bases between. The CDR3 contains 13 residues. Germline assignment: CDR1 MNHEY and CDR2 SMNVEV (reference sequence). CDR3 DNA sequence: TGTGCCAGCGGGGCAGTCAGTACAGATACGCAGTATTTT. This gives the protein CASGAVSTDTQYF.

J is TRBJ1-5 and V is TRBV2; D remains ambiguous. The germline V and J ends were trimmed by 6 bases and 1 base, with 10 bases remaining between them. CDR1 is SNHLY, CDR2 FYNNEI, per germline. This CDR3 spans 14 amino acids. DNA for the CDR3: TGTGCCAGCAGAGGTATACAGAGCAATCAGCCCCAGCATTTT. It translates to CASRGIQSNQPQHF.

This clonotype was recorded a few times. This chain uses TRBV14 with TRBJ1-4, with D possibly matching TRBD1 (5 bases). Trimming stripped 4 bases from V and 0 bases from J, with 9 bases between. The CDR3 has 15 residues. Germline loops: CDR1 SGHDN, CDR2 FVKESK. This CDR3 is CASSRTTATNEKLFF. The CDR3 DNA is TGTGCCAGCAGCCGCACGACAGCAACTAATGAAAAACTGTTTTTT. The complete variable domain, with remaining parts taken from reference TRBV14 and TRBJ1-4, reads EAGVTQFPSHSVIEKGQTVTLRCDPISGHDNLYWYRRVMGKEIKFLLHFVKESKQDESGMPNNRFLAERTGGTYSTLKVQPAELEDSGVYFCASSRTTATNEKLFFGSGTQLSVL.

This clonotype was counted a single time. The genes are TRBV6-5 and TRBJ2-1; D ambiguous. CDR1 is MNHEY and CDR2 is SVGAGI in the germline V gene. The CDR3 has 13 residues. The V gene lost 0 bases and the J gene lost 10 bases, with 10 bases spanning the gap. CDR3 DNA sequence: TGTGCCAGCAGTTACTCGAATGAGGAGGAGCAGTTCTTC. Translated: CASSYSNEEEQFF.

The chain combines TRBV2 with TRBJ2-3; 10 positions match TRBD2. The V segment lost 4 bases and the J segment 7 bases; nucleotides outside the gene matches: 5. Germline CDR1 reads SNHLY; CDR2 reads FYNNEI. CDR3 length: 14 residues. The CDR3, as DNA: TGTGCCAGCAGTGGAAGTAGCGGGGGGAATACGCAGTATTTT. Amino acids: CASSGSSGGNTQYF.

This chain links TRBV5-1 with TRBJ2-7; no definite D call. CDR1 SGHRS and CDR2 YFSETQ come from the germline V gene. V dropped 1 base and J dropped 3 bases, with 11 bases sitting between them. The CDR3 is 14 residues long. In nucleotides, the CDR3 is TGCGCCAGCAGCTTGCGATCCGACGGCTACGAGCAGTACTTC. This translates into CASSLRSDGYEQYF.

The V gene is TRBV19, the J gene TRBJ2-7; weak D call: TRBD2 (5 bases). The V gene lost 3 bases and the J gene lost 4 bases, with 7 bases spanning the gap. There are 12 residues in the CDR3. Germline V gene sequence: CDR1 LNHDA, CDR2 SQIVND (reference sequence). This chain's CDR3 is CASSIEGYEQYF. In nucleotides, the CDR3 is TGTGCCAGTAGTATCGAGGGATACGAGCAGTACTTC.

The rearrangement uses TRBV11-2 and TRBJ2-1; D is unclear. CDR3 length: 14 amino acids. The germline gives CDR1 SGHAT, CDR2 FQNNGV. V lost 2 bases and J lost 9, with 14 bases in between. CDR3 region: CASSLLSGLGEQFF. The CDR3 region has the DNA TGTGCCAGCAGCTTATTATCCGGTCTGGGTGAGCAGTTCTTC.

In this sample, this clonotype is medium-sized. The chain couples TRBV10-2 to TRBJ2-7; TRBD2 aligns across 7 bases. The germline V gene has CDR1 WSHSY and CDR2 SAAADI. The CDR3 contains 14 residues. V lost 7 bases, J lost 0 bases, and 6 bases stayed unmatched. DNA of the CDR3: TGCGCCAGCACACTAGCGATGAGCTCCTACGAGCAGTACTTC. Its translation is CASTLAMSSYEQYF.

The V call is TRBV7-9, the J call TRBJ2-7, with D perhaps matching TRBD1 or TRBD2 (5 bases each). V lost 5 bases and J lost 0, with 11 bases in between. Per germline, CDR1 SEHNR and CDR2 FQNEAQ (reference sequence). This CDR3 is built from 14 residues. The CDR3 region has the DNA TGTGCCAGCAGCCGGGACCGAAACTCCTACGAGCAGTACTTC. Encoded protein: CASSRDRNSYEQYF.

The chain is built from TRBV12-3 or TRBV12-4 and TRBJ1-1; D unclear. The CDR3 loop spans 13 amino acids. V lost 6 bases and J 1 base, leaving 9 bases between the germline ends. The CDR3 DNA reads TGTGCCAGCAGCCGCCGGGGGAACACTGAAGCTTTCTTT. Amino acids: CASSRRGNTEAFF.

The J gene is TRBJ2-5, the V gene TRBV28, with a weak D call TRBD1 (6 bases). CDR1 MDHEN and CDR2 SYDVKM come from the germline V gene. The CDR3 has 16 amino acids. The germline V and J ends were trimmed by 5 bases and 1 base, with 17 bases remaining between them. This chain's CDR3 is CASSPLPGHLQETQYF. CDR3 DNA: TGTGCCAGCAGTCCACTACCGGGACACCTCCAAGAGACCCAGTACTTC.

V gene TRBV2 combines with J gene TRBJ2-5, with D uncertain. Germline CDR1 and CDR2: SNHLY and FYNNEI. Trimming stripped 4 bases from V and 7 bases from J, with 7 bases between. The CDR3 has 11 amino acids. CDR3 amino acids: CASSGVGTQYF. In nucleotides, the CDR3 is TGTGCCAGCAGTGGGGTCGGGACCCAGTACTTC. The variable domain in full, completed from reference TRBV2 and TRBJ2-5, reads EPEVTQTPSHQVTQMGQEVILRCVPISNHLYFYWYRQILGQKVEFLVSFYNNEISEKSEIFDDQFSVERPDGSNFTLKIRSTKLEDSAMYFCASSGVGTQYFGPGTRLLVL.

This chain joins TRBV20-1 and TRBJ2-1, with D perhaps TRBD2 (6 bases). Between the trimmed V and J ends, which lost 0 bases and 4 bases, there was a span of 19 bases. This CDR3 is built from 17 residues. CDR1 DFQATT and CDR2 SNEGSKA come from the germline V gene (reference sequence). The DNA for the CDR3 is TGCAGTGCTAGAGATGAAGCGGGCCATGACCCTTACAATGAGCAGTTCTTC. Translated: CSARDEAGHDPYNEQFF.

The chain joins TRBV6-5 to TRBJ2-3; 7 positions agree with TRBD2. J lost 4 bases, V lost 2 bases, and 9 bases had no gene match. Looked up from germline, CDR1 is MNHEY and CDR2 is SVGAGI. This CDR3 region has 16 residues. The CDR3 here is CASSYLSGSSSDTQYF. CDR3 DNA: TGTGCCAGCAGTTACCTTAGCGGGTCATCCTCAGATACGCAGTATTTT.

CDR3 nucleotides: TGTGCCAGCAAAACTAGCGGGAGCACAGATACGCAGTATTTT. As protein: CASKTSGSTDTQYF. The J gene is TRBJ2-3, the V gene TRBV2; TRBD2 matches 9 bases. V shed 7 bases, J shed 0 bases, and the junction held 2 bases outside the gene matches. Germline loops: CDR1 SNHLY, CDR2 FYNNEI. The CDR3 length is 14 residues.